The 2 T cell receptor beta chains reported below all come from one sample, sequenced in a study of shared clonotypes between healthy human individuals. Profiled with immunoSEQ multiplex PCR; TCRdb holds only in-frame clones, not every one. The sample gives millions of clones, roughly 96% of which show up once; 0.1% to 0.15% is in the top ten. Sequenced material: naive CD4+ T cells sorted from blood. The subset denotes: CD45RA+ positively selected. The receptor set was obtained from a man between 18 and 35 years old in good health.

The CDR3 protein is CASSLGRWTNTGELFF. In DNA, the CDR3 is TGTGCCAGCAGTCTAGGGCGGTGGACGAACACCGGGGAGCTGTTTTTT. The rearrangement links TRBV28 to TRBJ2-2; D uncertain. Trimming removed 5 bases at V and 0 bases at J, with 13 bases between. Germline V gene data show CDR1 as MDHEN and CDR2 as SYDVKM. This CDR3 is built from 16 residues.

This clone has just one count. The chain joins TRBV6-6 to TRBJ1-2; the D gene is possibly TRBD1 (5 bases). V was cut by 6 bases and J by 4 bases, with 12 bases left in between. Germline CDR1 is MNHNY and CDR2 is SVGAGI (reference sequence). The CDR3 covers 13 residues. CDR3 loop: CASRVTGPYGYTF. The CDR3 DNA is TGTGCCAGCAGAGTTACAGGACCCTATGGCTACACCTTC.